The rows below give T cell receptor gamma chains drawn from one sample of a study of human gamma delta and Vdelta1 T cells. TCRdb re-processed the PCR reads using CATT. This repertoire shows over 7,500 gamma-chain clones, about 47% found once; its top ten account for 2.5%. Which antigens these TCRs recognize remains unknown. The sample taken for sequencing was Vdelta1 gamma-delta T cells from blood grown in culture (DOT cells). These receptors all come from a human donor in good health. CDR3s include the opening cysteine and the closing phenylalanine or tryptophan. Not every row has a clone size; where given, it reads once, few, many or a size class.

j_call clone_size v_call cdr3_nt cdr3_aa
TRGJ1/TRGJ2 few TRGV3 TGTGCCACCTGGGACGGAAACATTGGGGATGGGAAACTCTTT CATWDGNIGDGKLF
TRGJ1/TRGJ2 - TRGV9 TGTGCCTTGTGGGAGGGTGCACATTATTATAAGAAACTCTTT CALWEGAHYYKKLF
TRGJP2 - TRGV8 TGTGCCACCTGGGTAAGTAGTGATTGGATCAAGACGTTT CATWVSSDWIKTF
TRGJ1/TRGJ2 few TRGV9 TGTGCCTTGTGGGAGGTGTCCAAGAAACTCTTT CALWEVSKKLF
TRGJ1/TRGJ2 few TRGV5 TGTGCCACCTGGGACGCGGCGCCTAGGAATTATTATAAGAAACTCTTT CATWDAAPRNYYKKLF
TRGJ1/TRGJ2 - TRGV8 TGTGCCACCTGGGAGAAGAATTATTATAAGAAACTCTTT CATWEKNYYKKLF
TRGJ1/TRGJ2 few TRGV10 TGTGCTGCGTGGGATTGCTATTATAAGAAACTCTTT CAAWDCYYKKLF
TRGJ1/TRGJ2 few TRGV2 TGTGCCACCTGGGACGGGCCAGGGAATTATAAGAAACTCTTT CATWDGPGNYKKLF
TRGJP2 few TRGV3 TGTGCCACCTGGGACAGAGGCTGGACGTTT CATWDRGWTF
TRGJP1 few TRGV8 TGTGCCACCTGGGACAAGTACACTGGTTGGTTCAAGATATTT CATWDKYTGWFKIF
TRGJ1/TRGJ2 - TRGV5 TGTGCCACCTGGGACAGGCTCGGGAAACTCTTT CATWDRLGKLF
TRGJ1/TRGJ2 few TRGV9 TGTGCCTTGTGGGAGGTGACGGATTATTATAAGAAACTCTTT CALWEVTDYYKKLF
TRGJ1/TRGJ2 - TRGV10 TGTGCTGCGTGGGATCGACCACCCTTTTATTATAAGAAACTCTTT CAAWDRPPFYYKKLF
TRGJ1/TRGJ2 - TRGV5 TGTGCCACCTGGGACAGGCATAAGAATTATTATAAGAAACTCTTT CATWDRHKNYYKKLF
TRGJP2 few TRGV3 TGTGCCACCTGGGACGGCTTAGGTAGTGATTGGATCAAGACGTTT CATWDGLGSDWIKTF
TRGJP2 few TRGV8 TGTGCCACCTGGGATAGTGGTAGTGATTGGATCAAGACGTTT CATWDSGSDWIKTF
TRGJ1/TRGJ2 few TRGV9 TGTGCCTTGTGGGAGGTGATTGGAATCCTTGGTTATAAGAAACTCTTT CALWEVIGILGYKKLF
TRGJ1/TRGJ2 - TRGV4 TGTGCCACCTGGGATGGGCCTAGGCGTAGCTATAAGAAACTCTTT CATWDGPRRSYKKLF
TRGJP - TRGV9 TGTGCCTTGTGGCAAGAGTTGGGCAAAAAAATCAAGGTATTT CALWQELGKKIKVF
TRGJP1 - TRGV4 TGTGCCACCTGGGACGGGAGGGCCACTGGTTGGTTCAAGATATTT CATWDGRATGWFKIF
TRGJP2 - TRGV4 TGTGCCACCTGGGATGAAACTAGTAGTGATTGGATCAAGACGTTT CATWDETSSDWIKTF
TRGJ1/TRGJ2 few TRGV2 TGTGCCACCTGGGACGGGCCGAAGATGAAACTCTTT CATWDGPKMKLF
TRGJ1/TRGJ2 - TRGV3 TGTGCCACCTGGACCTCTAATTATTATAAGAAACTCTTT CATWTSNYYKKLF
TRGJ1/TRGJ2 - TRGV4 TGTGCCACCTGGGATCGCGCGCTTACCCCGAATTATTATAAGAAACTCTTT CATWDRALTPNYYKKLF
TRGJ1/TRGJ2 large TRGV9 TGTGCCTTGTGGGAGAATTATTATAAGAAACTCTTT CALWENYYKKLF
TRGJ1/TRGJ2 - TRGV2 TGTGCCACCTGGGACGGGCCCGGTTTTTATAAGAAACTCTTT CATWDGPGFYKKLF
TRGJP1 - TRGV5 TGTGCCACCTGGGACGGACCCTTCGACGGTTGGTTCAAGATATTT CATWDGPFDGWFKIF
TRGJ1/TRGJ2 - TRGV10 TGTGCTGCGTGGGATCCGAATTATTATAAGAAACTCTTT CAAWDPNYYKKLF
TRGJP2 - TRGV10 TGTGCTGCGTGGGATTATGGTGATTGGATCAAGACGTTT CAAWDYGDWIKTF
TRGJ1/TRGJ2 - TRGV5 TGTGCCACCTGGGACAGGCTCCGTTATTATAAGAAACTCTTT CATWDRLRYYKKLF
TRGJ1/TRGJ2 - TRGV3 TGTGCCACCTGGGACCCTCCGGGGGGTTATTATAAGAAACTCTTT CATWDPPGGYYKKLF
TRGJ1/TRGJ2 - TRGV3 TGTGCCATCTATAGTAGTCCTCATTATAAGAAACTCTTT CAIYSSPHYKKLF
TRGJP1 - TRGV10 TGTGCTGCGTGGGTCACTGGTTGGTTCAAGATATTT CAAWVTGWFKIF
TRGJP2 few TRGV8 TGTGCCACCTGGTTCTATAGTAGTGATTGGATCAAGACGTTT CATWFYSSDWIKTF
TRGJ1/TRGJ2 - TRGV4 TGTGCCACCTGGGATGCCGATTATTATAAGAAACTCTTT CATWDADYYKKLF
TRGJP2 few TRGV3 TGTGCCACCTGGGACAGTCAATATAGTAGTGATTGGATCAAGACGTTT CATWDSQYSSDWIKTF
TRGJ1/TRGJ2 few TRGV9 TGTGCCTTGTGGGAGATCTTCTCTTCGAATTATTATAAGAAACTCTTT CALWEIFSSNYYKKLF
TRGJP2 - TRGV8 TGTGCCACCTGGGATAGGCCTATTGGACCGGATTGGATCAAGACGTTT CATWDRPIGPDWIKTF
TRGJ1/TRGJ2 few TRGV5 TGTGCCACCTGGGACACACGGAATTATTATAAGAAACTCTTT CATWDTRNYYKKLF
TRGJ1/TRGJ2 - TRGV4 TGTGCCACCTCGTCTCCTGGGGGGAAACTCTTT CATSSPGGKLF
TRGJP2 few TRGV8 TGTGCCACCTGGGATAATAGTAGTGATTGGATCAAGACGTTT CATWDNSSDWIKTF
TRGJ1/TRGJ2 few TRGV3 TGTGCCACCTGGGACACTTTCAAGAAACTCTTT CATWDTFKKLF
TRGJ1/TRGJ2 few TRGV3 TGTGCCACCTGGGACAGCGACCAATCCCCGGATTATTATAAGAAACTCTTT CATWDSDQSPDYYKKLF
TRGJP2 - TRGV5 TGTGCCACCTGGGACAAGAGTAGTGATTGGATCAAGACGTTT CATWDKSSDWIKTF
TRGJ1/TRGJ2 few TRGV5 TGTGCCACCTGGGACAGGCGTGGTTATAAGAAACTCTTT CATWDRRGYKKLF
TRGJ1/TRGJ2 once TRGV4 TGTGCCACCTGGGAGAGAGAGAGTTATAAGAAACTCTTT CATWERESYKKLF
TRGJP2 - TRGV8 TGTGCCACCTGGGATAACAGTGATTGGATCAAGACGTTT CATWDNSDWIKTF
TRGJP2 - TRGV2 TGTGCCACCTGGGACGGGCGGGGGATCAAGACGTTT CATWDGRGIKTF
TRGJ1/TRGJ2 - TRGV5 TGTGCCACCTGGGACAGCTCCCAGAATTATTATAAGAAACTCTTT CATWDSSQNYYKKLF
TRGJ1/TRGJ2 - TRGV4 TGTGCCACCTGGGATGATGCCTATTATAAGAAACTCTTT CATWDDAYYKKLF
TRGJ1/TRGJ2 - TRGV2 TGTGCCACCTGGGACAGACAGAATTATTATAAGAAACTCTTT CATWDRQNYYKKLF
TRGJ1/TRGJ2 few TRGV3 TGTGCCACCTGGGACAGGCCTGAGAAACTCTTT CATWDRPEKLF